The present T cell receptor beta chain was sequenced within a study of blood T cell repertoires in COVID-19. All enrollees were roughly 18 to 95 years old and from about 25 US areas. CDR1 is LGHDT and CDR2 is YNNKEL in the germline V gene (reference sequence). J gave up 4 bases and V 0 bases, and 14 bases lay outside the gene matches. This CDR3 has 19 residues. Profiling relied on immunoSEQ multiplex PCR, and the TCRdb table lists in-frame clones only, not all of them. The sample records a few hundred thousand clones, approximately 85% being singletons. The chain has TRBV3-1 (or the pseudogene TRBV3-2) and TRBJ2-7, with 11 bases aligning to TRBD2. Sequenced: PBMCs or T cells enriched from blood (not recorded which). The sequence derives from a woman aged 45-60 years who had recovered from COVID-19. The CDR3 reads CASSQDLEIAGGPRYEQYF. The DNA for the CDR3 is TGTGCCAGCAGCCAAGATCTCGAGATAGCGGGAGGGCCCCGTTACGAGCAGTACTTC.